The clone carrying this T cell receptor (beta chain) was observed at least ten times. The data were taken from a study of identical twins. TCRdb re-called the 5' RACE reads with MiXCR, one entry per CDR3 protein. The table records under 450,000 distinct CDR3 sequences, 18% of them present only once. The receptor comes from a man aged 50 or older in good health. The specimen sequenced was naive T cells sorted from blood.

The chain's CDR3 is CASSTQSYGYTF. In DNA form, the CDR3 reads TGTGCCAGCAGTACTCAAAGCTATGGCTACACCTTC. The V gene is TRBV12-3 or TRBV12-4, the J gene TRBJ1-2; D not resolved. V lost 5 bases and J 4 bases, leaving 8 bases between the germline ends. The CDR3 length is 12 residues.